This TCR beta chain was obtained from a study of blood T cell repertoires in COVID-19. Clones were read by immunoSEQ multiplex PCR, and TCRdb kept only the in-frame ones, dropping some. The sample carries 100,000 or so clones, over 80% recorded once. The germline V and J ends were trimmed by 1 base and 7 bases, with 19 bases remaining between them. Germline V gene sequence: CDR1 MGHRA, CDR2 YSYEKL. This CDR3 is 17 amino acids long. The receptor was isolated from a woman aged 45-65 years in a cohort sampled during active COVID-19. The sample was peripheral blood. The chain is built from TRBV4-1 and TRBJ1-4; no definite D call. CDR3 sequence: CASSQVHNTIRGEKLFF. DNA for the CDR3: TGCGCCAGCAGCCAAGTCCACAACACTATAAGAGGTGAAAAACTGTTTTTT.